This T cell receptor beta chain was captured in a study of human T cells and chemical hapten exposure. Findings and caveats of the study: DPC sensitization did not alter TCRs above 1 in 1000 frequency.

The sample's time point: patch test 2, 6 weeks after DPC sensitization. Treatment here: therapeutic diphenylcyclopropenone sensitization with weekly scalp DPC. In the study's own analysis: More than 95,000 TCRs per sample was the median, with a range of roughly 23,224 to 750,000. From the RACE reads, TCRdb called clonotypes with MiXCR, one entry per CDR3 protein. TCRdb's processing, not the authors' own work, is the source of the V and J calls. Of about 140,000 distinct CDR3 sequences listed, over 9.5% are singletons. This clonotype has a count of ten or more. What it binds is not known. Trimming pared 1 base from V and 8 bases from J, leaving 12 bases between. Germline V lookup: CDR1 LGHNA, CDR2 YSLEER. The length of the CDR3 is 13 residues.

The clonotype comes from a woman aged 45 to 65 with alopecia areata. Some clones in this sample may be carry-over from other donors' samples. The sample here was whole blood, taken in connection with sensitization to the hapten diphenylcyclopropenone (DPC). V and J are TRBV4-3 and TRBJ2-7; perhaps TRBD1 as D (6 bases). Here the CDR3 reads CASSQAPGDKQYF. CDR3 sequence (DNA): TGCGCCAGCAGCCAAGCCCCAGGGGACAAGCAGTACTTC.